The clone carrying this T cell receptor (beta chain) came up many times. Its antigen is not known. Template switching with 5'RACE generated the TCR cDNA and added a universal primer site and UMIs. TCRdb fed the 5' RACE reads into MiXCR, producing one record per CDR3 protein. Found here are 250,000 or so distinct CDR3 sequences, roughly 3.7% of them singletons; the top ten hold under 20%. This sample is drawn from a study of T cells after yellow fever vaccination. Germline CDR1 DFQATT, CDR2 SNEGSKA (reference sequence). This CDR3 is built from 16 residues. J gave up 4 bases and V 3 bases, and 13 bases lay outside the gene matches. Study findings and constraints: Clonotypes appearing in both CD4 and CD8 compartments existed, and their share was small. Booster sampling recovered most clones from primary vaccination (96% CD4, roughly 88% CD8). Though it reached lower strength, the secondary response hit its peak faster, day 5 versus 15.

Specimen: PBMCs, collected 15 days after the yellow fever booster vaccination. The chain recombines TRBV20-1 with TRBJ1-2, with 8 nucleotides matching TRBD1. This clonotype was sampled from a man aged 18-30 years who received the YFV17D yellow fever vaccine. In DNA form, the CDR3 reads TGCAGTGCTAGTCGGCAGGGGGCTGTTCGGGGCTATGGCTACACCTTC. Its protein is CSASRQGAVRGYGYTF.